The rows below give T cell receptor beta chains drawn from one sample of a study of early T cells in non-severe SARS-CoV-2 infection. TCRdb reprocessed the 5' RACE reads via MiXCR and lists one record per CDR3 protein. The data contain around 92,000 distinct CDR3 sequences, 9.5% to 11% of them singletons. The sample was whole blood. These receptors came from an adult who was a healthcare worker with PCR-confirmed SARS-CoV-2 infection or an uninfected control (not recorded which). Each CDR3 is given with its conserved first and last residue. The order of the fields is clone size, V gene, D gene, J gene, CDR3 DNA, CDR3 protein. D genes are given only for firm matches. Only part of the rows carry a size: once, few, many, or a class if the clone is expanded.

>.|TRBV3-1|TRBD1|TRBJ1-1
TGTGCCAGCAGCCCAGGGGGGATAGCTTTCTTT
CASSPGGIAFF
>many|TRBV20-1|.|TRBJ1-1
TGCAGTGCTCACCCCCCGCGGGCAGTGAACACTGAAGCTTTCTTT
CSAHPPRAVNTEAFF
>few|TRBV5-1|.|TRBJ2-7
TGCGCCAGCAGCTTAGACGGAAACTACGAGCAGTACTTC
CASSLDGNYEQYF
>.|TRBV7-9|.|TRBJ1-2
TGTGCCAGCAGCTCGACCCAGACAGGCACTCCTAACTATGGCTACACCTTC
CASSSTQTGTPNYGYTF
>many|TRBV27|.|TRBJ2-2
TGTGCCAGCAGACTTCTAAGACTCGACACCGGGGAGCTGTTTTTT
CASRLLRLDTGELFF
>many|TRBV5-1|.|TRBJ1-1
TGCGCCAGCAGCTTGACGGTGAACACTGAAGCTTTCTTT
CASSLTVNTEAFF
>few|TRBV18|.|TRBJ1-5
TGTGCCAGCTCACGATCACAGCGTGAGGGTGGGGGTCAGCCCCAGCATTTT
CASSRSQREGGGQPQHF
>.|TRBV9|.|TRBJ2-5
TGTGCCAGCAGCCTAGCCCAGACGGAGACCCAGTACTTC
CASSLAQTETQYF
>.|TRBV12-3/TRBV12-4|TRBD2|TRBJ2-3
TGTGCCAGCAGTTTTTACGGGAGGGCCACAGATACGCAGTATTTT
CASSFYGRATDTQYF
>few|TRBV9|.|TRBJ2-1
TGTGCCAGCAGCGTAGGGGTGGACCTCCAGTACAATGAGCAGTTCTTC
CASSVGVDLQYNEQFF
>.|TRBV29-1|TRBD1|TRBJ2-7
TGCAGCGTCGGCGGGACAGGTTCCTACGAGCAGTACTTC
CSVGGTGSYEQYF
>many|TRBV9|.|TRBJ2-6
TGTGCCAGCAGCTCACTAGTTTCTGGGGCCAACGTCCTGACTTTC
CASSSLVSGANVLTF
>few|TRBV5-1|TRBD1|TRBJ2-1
TGCGCCAGCAGCTTGGACAGGGGAAAGAATGAGCAGTTCTTC
CASSLDRGKNEQFF
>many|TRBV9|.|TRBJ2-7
TGTGCCAGCAGCGTAGAAGACAGTTCCTACGAGCAGTACTTC
CASSVEDSSYEQYF
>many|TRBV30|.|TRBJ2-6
TGTGCCTGGAGTAGAGGCTCCGGGGCCAACGTCCTGACTTTC
CAWSRGSGANVLTF
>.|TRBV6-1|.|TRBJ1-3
TGTGCCAGCAGTGTCCGGGACATAGGCTTCTCTGGAAACACCATATATTTT
CASSVRDIGFSGNTIYF
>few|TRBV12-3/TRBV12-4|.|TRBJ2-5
TGTGCCAGCAGTTTACGGGCGGAGGGCCAGTACTTC
CASSLRAEGQYF
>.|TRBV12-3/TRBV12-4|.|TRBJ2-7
TGTGCCAGCAGTCCTGACAGCGGGGAGCAGTACTTC
CASSPDSGEQYF
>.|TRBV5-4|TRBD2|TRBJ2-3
TGTGCCAGCAGCTCGGCGGCTAGCGGGGGGTCTAGCACAGATACGCAGTATTTT
CASSSAASGGSSTDTQYF
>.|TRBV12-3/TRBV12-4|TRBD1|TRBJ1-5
TGTGCCAGCAGTCTCGGACAGGGGACTCAGCCCCAGCATTTT
CASSLGQGTQPQHF
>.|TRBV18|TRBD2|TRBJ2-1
TGTGCCAGCTCACCACAGGCTAGCGGATCCTACAATGAGCAGTTCTTC
CASSPQASGSYNEQFF
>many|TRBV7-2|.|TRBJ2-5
TGTGCCAGCAGCGTGGTGACACCCGGGGAGACCCAGTACTTC
CASSVVTPGETQYF
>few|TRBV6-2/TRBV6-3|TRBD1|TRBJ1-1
TGTGCCAGCAGGGGACAGCCCATGAACACTGAAGCTTTCTTT
CASRGQPMNTEAFF
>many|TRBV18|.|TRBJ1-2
TGTGCCAGCTCACCAGACTATGGCTACACCTTC
CASSPDYGYTF
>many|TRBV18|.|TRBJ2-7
TGTGCCAGCTCAAAGGGACCCGACTACGAGCAGTACTTC
CASSKGPDYEQYF
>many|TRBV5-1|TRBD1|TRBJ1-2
TGCGCCAGCAGCCAGGGACAGAGCTATGGCTACACCTTC
CASSQGQSYGYTF
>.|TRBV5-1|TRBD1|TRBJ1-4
TGCGCCAGCAGCTTAGGACAGGTTAATGAAAAACTGTTTTTT
CASSLGQVNEKLFF
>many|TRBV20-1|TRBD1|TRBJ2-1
TGCAGTGCTGGGGGACAGGGCAATGAGCAGTTCTTC
CSAGGQGNEQFF
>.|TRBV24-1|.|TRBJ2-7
TGTGCCACCAGTGATTCATCGCCACTGGAGCAGTACTTC
CATSDSSPLEQYF
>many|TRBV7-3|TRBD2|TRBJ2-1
TGTGCCAGCAGCGAAACTAGCGGGAGTATCAATGAGCAGTTCTTC
CASSETSGSINEQFF
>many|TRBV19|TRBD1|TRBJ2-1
TGTGCCAGTAGTATCGGGTCAGGGGGCTACAATGAGCAGTTCTTC
CASSIGSGGYNEQFF
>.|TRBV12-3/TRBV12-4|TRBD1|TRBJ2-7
TGTGCCAGCAATTACGGGACAGGGAACGAGCAGTACTTC
CASNYGTGNEQYF
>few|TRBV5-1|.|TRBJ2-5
TGCGCCAGCAGCGCTTCGGCGACTCAAGAGACCCAGTACTTC
CASSASATQETQYF
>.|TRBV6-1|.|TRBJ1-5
TGTGCCAGCAGTGATAGATTTCAGCCCCAGCATTTT
CASSDRFQPQHF
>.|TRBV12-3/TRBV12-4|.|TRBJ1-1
TGTGCCAGCAGTCCCCGGGACTCAGCTTTCTTT
CASSPRDSAFF
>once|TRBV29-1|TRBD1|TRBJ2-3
TGCAGCGCCCAACCCGGACAGGGAACAGATACGCAGTATTTT
CSAQPGQGTDTQYF
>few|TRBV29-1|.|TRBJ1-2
TGCAGTGCACGGGGGGGCGGCAATGGCTACACCTTC
CSARGGGNGYTF
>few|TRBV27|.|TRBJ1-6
TGTGCCAGCTCCAGGGCCCTGAGCTCCTATAATTCACCCCTCCACTTT
CASSRALSSYNSPLHF
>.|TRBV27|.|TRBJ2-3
TGTGCCAGCAGCTACCGGGACTCCCGGTCCACAGATACGCAGTATTTT
CASSYRDSRSTDTQYF
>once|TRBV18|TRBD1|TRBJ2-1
TGTGCCAGCCCAACCGGACAGGGGGCTGCCTACAATGAGCAGTTCTTC
CASPTGQGAAYNEQFF
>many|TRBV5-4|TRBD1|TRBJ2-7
TGTGCCAGCAGCCGGACAGGGGGCGCCGAGCAGTACTTC
CASSRTGGAEQYF
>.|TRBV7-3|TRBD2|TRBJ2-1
TGTGCCAGCAGTCCCGGACTAGCGGGAATCGGTGAGCAGTTCTTC
CASSPGLAGIGEQFF
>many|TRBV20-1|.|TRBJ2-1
TGCAGTGCACCGGACCAGCTCTACAATGAGCAGTTCTTC
CSAPDQLYNEQFF
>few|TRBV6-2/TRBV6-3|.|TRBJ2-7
TGTGCCAGCAGTTACCTCCAGGCGAGGTCCTTC
CASSYLQARSF
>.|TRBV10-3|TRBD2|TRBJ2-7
TGTGCCACCCGGGGGACTAGTACCTACGAGCAGTACTTC
CATRGTSTYEQYF
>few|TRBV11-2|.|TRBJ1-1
TGTGCCAGCAGCGATACAGGATCGGGGACTGAAGCTTTCTTT
CASSDTGSGTEAFF
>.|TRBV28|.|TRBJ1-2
TGTGCCAGCAGCGGAAGAAACTATGGCAACACCTTC
CASSGRNYGNTF
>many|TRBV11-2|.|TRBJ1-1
TGTGCCAGCAGCCCTACAGGGCTGAGCACTGAAGTTTTCTTT
CASSPTGLSTEVFF
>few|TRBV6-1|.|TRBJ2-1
TGTGCCAGCAGCATTGGGGCAGTTCAGTTCTTC
CASSIGAVQFF
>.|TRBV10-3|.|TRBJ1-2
TGTGCCATCAGTGAGTTTGAGGGTCCGGTCTATGGCTACACCTTC
CAISEFEGPVYGYTF